Reported below is one TCR beta chain. Its matching antigen is unknown. This may stem from a read error, because a much larger clone lies one nucleotide away. The source of the sample is a study of regulatory T cells in long-lasting Graves disease. Background on the study: Newly diagnosed Graves' patients had taken antithyroid drugs under 3 months. Study results and caveats: Newly diagnosed Graves' patients had higher TCR diversity than persistent ones. Accuracy was perhaps lowered by the small sample size.

The sample's time point: newly diagnosed GD, antithyroid drugs for less than 3 months. Construction of the TCR library relied on RNA isolated from PBMCs. Per the germline V gene, CDR1 is LNHDA and CDR2 is SQIVND (reference sequence). This CDR3 is built from 15 residues. Unmatched junction bases numbered 4, after V lost 6 bases and J lost 7 bases. The authors built TCR beta libraries using iRepertoire HTBI primers and Arm-PCR of CDR3 regions. One entry per CDR3 protein results from TCRdb running MiXCR on the multiplex PCR reads. The repertoire includes over 300,000 distinct CDR3 sequences, about a sixth of them detected once, and about 20% sits in the top ten.

Sample: peripheral blood mononuclear cells (PBMCs), taken at new diagnosis, from a patient treated with antithyroid drugs. This receptor was identified in a female donor with Graves disease. The V call is TRBV19, the J call TRBJ1-6, with 12 bases matching TRBD1. The CDR3 DNA reads as TGTGCCAGTAGGTGGGACAGGGGGCGAAATTCACCCCTCCACTTT. This gives the protein CASRWDRGRNSPLHF.